This T cell receptor (beta chain) was identified in a study of T cells in Graves' hyperthyroidism and ophthalmopathy (dated 2019 in TCRdb). With regard to the full study: Peripheral blood samples were taken at initial diagnosis, before any treatment was given. To identify distinguishing TCR V-J signatures, a discovery cohort of 100 or so patients was used, comprising fewer than 45 with Graves' ophthalmopathy and 57 with stable Graves' hyperthyroidism. Whether ophthalmopathy could be predicted prospectively was tested in an independent validation cohort made up of about 20 hyperthyroidism patients plus 17 patients who later progressed to ophthalmopathy. The roughly 91 discovery patients were randomly split 7:3 into training and test sets. In about 6 Graves' hyperthyroidism patients, the study also compared T-cell repertoires from thyroid tissue with T-cell repertoires from blood. After sampling, hyperthyroidism patients received methimazole starting at 30 mg daily, and ophthalmopathy patients received high-dose intravenous methylprednisolone. The paper reports TCR Vbeta CDR3 sequencing of over 130 peripheral blood samples: 43 ophthalmopathy, under 80 hyperthyroidism and roughly 17 progressor patients.

The CDR3 goes from the cysteine to the phenylalanine over 17 residues. The read is trimmed to its CDR3 DNA, 51 bases read in frame from base 1. CDR1 and CDR2 are drawn from the germline V gene: ENHRY, SYGVKD. V is pruned by 3 bases and J by 5 bases, leaving 8 bases of the junction without a gene match. In its sample, this clonotype was seen a few times. The antigen it binds to is not known. Within one base of it there is no much larger clone, and no base qualities were kept. Graves' hyperthyroidism was defined as stable when no progression to ophthalmopathy occurred over 18 months of follow-up. Hyperthyroidism patients were aged 18 to 65 years and newly diagnosed, with disease duration of less than 2 months. Patients with uncontrolled infections, other autoimmune diseases, pregnancy or lactation were excluded. Clinical symptoms, serum thyroxine and TRAb, thyroid ultrasound, and orbital computed tomography formed the basis for the diagnoses. Ficoll-Paque density gradient centrifugation was used to isolate PBMCs from around 10 ml of fresh peripheral blood. Total RNA was extracted using Trizol reagent, and RNA quality was assessed on an Agilent 2100 Bioanalyzer.

The TCR beta CDR3 regions were amplified from RNA transcripts. A first-round RT-PCR of the TCR CDR3 used the HTBI primer set with the Qiagen OneStep RT-PCR kit. Libraries were constructed in a second round of multiplex PCR, after which size selection and purification were performed. Paired-end sequencing of the libraries was performed with 100 bp reads on an Illumina HiSeq2000. Concerning the study's data processing: Raw data were processed with SOAPnuke, discarding reads with adapters, uncalled bases, mean Phred below 15, or no exact constant-primer or identifier match. High-quality paired reads were merged with COPE v1.2.5, and unique nucleotide sequences were defined as clonotypes. MiTCR v1.1 was used to align the clonotypes against IMGT TRBV, TRBD and TRBJ reference segments. The analysis was restricted to V-J combinations with a frequency above 0.0001, which together covered 99.2% of the repertoires. The TCS score was defined as F50 (clonal expansion) divided by E x V (chaos), with BLOSUM62-based TCRdist calculated between CDR3 peptides within each V-J. Welch's t-statistics and random forest reduced around 510 V-J features to roughly 13, which were used in a naive Bayes classifier (R e1071). The similarity between thyroid and blood repertoires was quantified using the Morisita-Horn index. TCRdb itself trimmed the public reads at Q25 with fastp, ran MiXCR and retained productive beta chains. Merged by CDR3 protein, the rows form single entries marked with the most common genes and DNA. TCRdb, not the original authors, processed these V and J calls. Within this sample are about 840,000 distinct CDR3 sequences, with approximately 40% of them counted one time only. The ten top clones hold 8% to 9% of the sample.

Results the study describes overall, beyond this receptor: During validation, the model predicted progression to ophthalmopathy a median of around 7 months ahead of onset, with roughly 65% sensitivity and roughly 72% specificity. Most expanded thyroid clonotypes (frequency above 0.001) were also found in blood, which suggests that blood repertoires may mirror thyroid immune responses. No statistical method was used to set the sample size in advance, and investigators knew the group allocation. In cross-validation, a model built on a 13 V-J signature told ophthalmopathy apart from stable hyperthyroidism with less than 90% sensitivity and roughly 81% specificity, and in testing the same model reached 80%/75%.

This chain joins TRBV10-3 to TRBJ2-5, and 14 junctional nucleotides match TRBD2. The origin of this receptor is a man aged 18 to 29 with Graves' hyperthyroidism. The sequenced material came from blood. The DNA is TGTGCCATCAGTGACAGACTAGCGGGGGGGCCCGCGGAGACCCAGTACTTC. Its product reads: CAISDRLAGGPAETQYF.